Listed here are 13 T cell receptor beta chains from one sample, sequenced in a study of lymphopenia after photon versus proton radiotherapy. Only in-frame clones appear in the TCRdb table, and some are missing; sequencing was by immunoSEQ multiplex PCR. The data show about 22,000 clones, approximately 90% seen once. Sequenced here: peripheral blood, sampled from a patient treated with proton-based radiotherapy. Every receptor here comes from a man older than 75 with esophageal cancer.

The chain couples TRBV9 to TRBJ2-7, with 8 nucleotides matching TRBD2. Germline CDR1 SGDLS, CDR2 YYNGEE. Losses at the gene ends were 4 bases for V and 3 bases for J; bases not matched to a gene: 9. This CDR3 has 15 residues. CDR3 nucleotide sequence: TGTGCCAGCAGCCCTACCCTAGCGGGCTTCTACGAGCAGTACTTC. Its translation: CASSPTLAGFYEQYF. Together with reference TRBV9 and TRBJ2-7, the CDR3 gives the full variable domain: DSGVTQTPKHLITATGQRVTLRCSPRSGDLSVYWYQQSLDQGLQFLIQYYNGEERAKGNILERFSAQQFPDLHSELNLSSLELGDSALYFCASSPTLAGFYEQYFGPGTRLTVT.

The chain links TRBV5-6 to TRBJ1-1, with 9 bases matching TRBD1. Germline lookup yields CDR1 SGHDT and CDR2 YYEEEE. Trimming took 3 bases from V and 5 from J; bases not matched to a gene: 5. The CDR3 contains 14 residues. CDR3 DNA sequence: TGTGCCAGCAGCTGGGACAGGGTGGAGACTGAAGCTTTCTTT. It yields the protein CASSWDRVETEAFF.

V gene TRBV4-1 combines with J gene TRBJ2-3; perhaps TRBD2 as D (6 bases). CDR1 and CDR2 from the germline V gene are MGHRA and YSYEKL. Trimming stripped 5 bases from V and 6 bases from J, with 24 bases between. The CDR3 has 17 residues. The DNA of the CDR3 is TGCGCCAGCAGCGCGAAGGGAGCGGGCCCAGACTGGGATACGCAGTATTTT. Amino acids: CASSAKGAGPDWDTQYF.

This clone was detected only once. V usage is TRBV2 and J usage is TRBJ2-1, with a tentative D call TRBD1 (5 bases). The CDR3 extends over 14 amino acids. V gave up 6 bases and J gave up 7 bases, with 16 bases separating them. Germline assignment: CDR1 SNHLY and CDR2 FYNNEI. CDR3 nucleotides: TGTGCCAGCAGCCGACAGAGTTCTGCGAATGAGCAGTTCTTC. This gives the protein CASSRQSSANEQFF.

The chain uses TRBV19 and TRBJ1-3; D might be TRBD1 (6 bases). The CDR3 covers 15 residues. Trimming pared 10 bases from V and 0 bases from J, leaving 16 bases between. Germline CDR1 reads LNHDA; CDR2 reads SQIVND (reference sequence). CDR3 nucleotide sequence: TGTGCCACCGAGCGACAGGTCTTCTCTGGAAACACCATATATTTT. Its translation is CATERQVFSGNTIYF.

The chain employs TRBV19 and TRBJ2-7, with a tentative D call TRBD2 (7 bases). Germline lookup yields CDR1 LNHDA and CDR2 SQIVND (reference sequence). The CDR3 totals 14 residues. Trimming took off 1 base at V and 2 bases at J, with 9 bases between the two ends. The CDR3 loop reads CASSIGGGAYEQYF. In DNA, the CDR3 is TGTGCCAGTAGTATAGGAGGGGGGGCCTACGAGCAGTACTTC. Combining the CDR3 with reference TRBV19 and TRBJ2-7 gives the whole variable domain DGGITQSPKYLFRKEGQNVTLSCEQNLNHDAMYWYRQDPGQGLRLIYYSQIVNDFQKGDIAEGYSVSREKKESFPLTVTSAQKNPTAFYLCASSIGGGAYEQYFGPGTRLTVT.

The chain links TRBV6-6 to TRBJ1-2; 8 bases line up with TRBD1. Germline V lookup: CDR1 MNHNY, CDR2 SVGAGI (reference sequence). The CDR3 is 15 residues long. The V gene end was trimmed by 6 bases and the J gene end by 4 bases; junction bases not matched to a gene: 10. The DNA of the CDR3 is TGTGCCAGCAGCTCAGGGGGCGTCCTCCTCTATGGCTACACCTTC. Translation: CASSSGGVLLYGYTF.

The CDR3 bases are TGCGCCAGCAGCGTACAGGGAGAGAACACTGAAGCTTTCTTT. Its translation is CASSVQGENTEAFF. The chain couples TRBV5-1 to TRBJ1-1; TRBD1 is a possible D gene (6 bases). V was trimmed by 4 bases and J by 1 base, leaving 11 bases between them. The CDR3 is 14 residues long. CDR1 SGHRS and CDR2 YFSETQ come from the germline V gene.

V gene TRBV9 combines with J gene TRBJ2-2; 8 nucleotides agree with TRBD1. With 4 bases clipped from V and 3 bases from J, the junction kept 14 bases outside the gene matches. The CDR3 runs 18 residues. In germline, CDR1 is SGDLS, CDR2 YYNGEE. DNA for the CDR3: TGTGCCAGCAGCCCACCCGGGACAGGCGTTTTTTACACCGGGGAGCTGTTTTTT. Its translation: CASSPPGTGVFYTGELFF.

The chain employs TRBV7-9 and TRBJ2-5; D is tentatively TRBD1 or TRBD2 (6 bases each). Matching the DNA end better, TRBJ2-7 makes the J call doubtful. This CDR3 is 15 amino acids long. Germline-derived CDR1 and CDR2 are SEHNR and FQNEAQ (reference sequence). The CDR3 nucleotides are TGTGCCAGCAGCCTTGGGAGGTCAGGGGAGACCGAGCAGTACTTC. Translation: CASSLGRSGETEQYF.

The V gene is TRBV5-1, the J gene TRBJ2-2, with D hard to call. Germline V gene lookup returns CDR1 SGHRS and CDR2 YFSETQ. This CDR3 is built from 16 residues. V dropped 4 bases and J dropped 4 bases, with 17 bases sitting between them. DNA for the CDR3: TGCGCCAGCAGCCGTTTAGGGATCTCGGCCACCGGGGAGCTGTTTTTT. Translated, it gives CASSRLGISATGELFF.

This CDR3 is CASSGGIGTGELFF. CDR3 nucleotides: TGTGCCAGTAGTGGGGGTATAGGCACCGGGGAGCTGTTTTTT. This rearrangement joins TRBV19 to TRBJ2-2, with D perhaps TRBD1 or TRBD2 (5 bases each). Trimming left V 5 bases short and J 4 bases short, with 11 bases between. The V gene's germline CDR1 is LNHDA and CDR2 SQIVND (reference sequence). This CDR3 is 14 amino acids long.

J is TRBJ2-4 and V is TRBV19; D not certain. This CDR3 has 15 amino acids. Germline V gene data show CDR1 as LNHDA and CDR2 as SQIVND (reference sequence). The V gene lost 3 bases and the J gene lost 2 bases, with 11 bases spanning the gap. This chain's CDR3 is CASSIVPGTKNIQYF. Written as DNA, the CDR3 is TGTGCCAGTAGTATTGTCCCTGGGACCAAAAACATTCAGTACTTC.